A selection of T cell receptor beta chains follows, all from one sample in a study of vaccination effects on CD4 cells after COVID-19. These receptors are not linked to any known antigen. Profiling relied on immunoSEQ multiplex PCR, and the TCRdb table lists in-frame clones only, not all of them. The sample comprises 70,000 to 75,000 clones, approximately 70% of which are singletons, and over 4% rests with the top ten. The sequenced sample was CD4+ T cells from PBMCs cultured with HCoV-OC43 spike peptides, obtained before COVID-19 vaccination. These receptors were taken from a human donor who received a COVID-19 vaccine. CDR3s include the opening cysteine and the closing phenylalanine or tryptophan. The D gene is left open where the match is weak. A clone size is listed for some rows: how often the clone was seen (once, few, many), or a class if it is expanded.

NA | TRBJ1-5 | TRBV19 | NA | CASSIGRSNQPQHF | TGTGCCAGTAGTATAGGACGTAGCAATCAGCCCCAGCATTTT
NA | TRBJ1-2 | TRBV5-1 | NA | CASSLAIPQGNYGYTF | TGCGCCAGCAGCTTGGCTATACCTCAGGGAAACTATGGCTACACCTTC
NA | TRBJ2-3 | TRBV5-6 | NA | CASSWRAGTDTQYF | TGTGCCAGCAGCTGGAGGGCGGGGACAGATACGCAGTATTTT
TRBD2 | TRBJ2-2 | TRBV6-5 | few | CASTLAVPNGELFF | TGTGCCAGCACACTAGCGGTACCGAACGGGGAGCTGTTTTTT
TRBD1 | TRBJ2-6 | TRBV19 | NA | CASSIAPWDSWASGANVLTF | TGTGCCAGTAGTATAGCCCCTTGGGACAGCTGGGCCTCTGGGGCCAACGTCCTGACTTTC
NA | TRBJ2-6 | TRBV15 | NA | CATSGSRGANVLTF | TGTGCCACCAGCGGCAGCCGAGGGGCCAACGTCCTGACTTTC
NA | TRBJ1-6 | TRBV5-4 | few | CASSLDRSNSPLHF | TGTGCCAGCAGCTTGGACAGGTCTAATTCACCCCTCCACTTT
NA | TRBJ1-6 | TRBV30 | few | CAWSVHPTSNSPLHF | TGTGCCTGGAGTGTACACCCTACTTCTAATTCACCCCTCCACTTT
NA | TRBJ1-5 | TRBV4-1 | few | CASSPVQGPVVPQHF | TGCGCCAGCAGCCCGGTCCAGGGCCCGGTTGTACCCCAGCATTTT
NA | TRBJ1-5 | TRBV2 | few | CASCRDNQPQHF | TGTGCCAGTTGCCGCGACAATCAGCCCCAGCATTTT
NA | TRBJ1-2 | TRBV20-1 | few | CSASRGGGYGYTF | TGCAGTGCTAGTCGGGGGGGAGGCTATGGCTACACCTTC
NA | TRBJ1-2 | TRBV7-8 | NA | CASSLTGRDYGYTF | TGTGCCAGCAGCTTAACTGGCAGAGACTATGGCTACACCTTC
NA | TRBJ1-2 | TRBV6-5 | NA | CASSYSIGDANYGYTF | TGTGCCAGCAGTTACTCGATAGGGGACGCTAACTATGGCTACACCTTC
TRBD1 | TRBJ1-5 | TRBV2 | few | CASSKDRGRQPQHF | TGTGCCAGCAGTAAGGACAGGGGTCGGCAGCCCCAGCATTTT
NA | TRBJ1-1 | TRBV28 | NA | CASSQGKATEAFF | TGTGCCAGCAGTCAGGGTAAGGCGACTGAAGCTTTCTTT
TRBD1 | TRBJ1-2 | TRBV18 | few | CASSPRDSNGYTF | TGTGCCAGCTCACCACGGGACAGCAATGGCTACACCTTC
TRBD1 | TRBJ1-1 | TRBV10-3 | NA | CAISETQGGNTEAFF | TGTGCCATCAGTGAAACACAGGGGGGAAACACTGAAGCTTTCTTT
TRBD1 | TRBJ1-1 | TRBV28 | NA | CASSRVRGRIAEAFF | TGTGCCAGCAGCCGGGTCAGGGGGCGCATCGCTGAAGCTTTCTTT
TRBD1 | TRBJ1-2 | TRBV18 | NA | CASSPGTAYGYTF | TGTGCCAGCTCACCAGGGACAGCCTATGGCTACACCTTC
NA | TRBJ2-3 | TRBV2 | NA | CASSAARFTDTQYF | TGTGCCAGCTCGGCAGCGAGGTTCACAGATACGCAGTATTTT
NA | TRBJ1-5 | TRBV12-3/TRBV12-4 | NA | CASSLTGNQPQHF | TGTGCCAGCAGTTTAACAGGGAATCAGCCCCAGCATTTT
NA | TRBJ1-4 | TRBV5-1 | NA | CASSSEVAEKLFF | TGCGCCAGCAGCTCAGAGGTAGCTGAAAAACTGTTTTTT
NA | TRBJ1-4 | TRBV7-2 | NA | CASSRATNEKLFF | TGTGCCAGCAGCCGTGCAACTAATGAAAAACTGTTTTTT
NA | TRBJ2-4 | TRBV5-1 | NA | CASSLGSENIQYF | TGCGCCAGCAGCTTGGGTTCGGAGAACATTCAGTACTTC
NA | TRBJ2-2 | TRBV19 | NA | CASRFISNTGELFF | TGTGCCAGTAGGTTTATTTCGAACACCGGGGAGCTGTTTTTT
TRBD1 | TRBJ1-5 | TRBV2 | NA | CASSRTGTGWISNQPQHF | TGTGCCAGCAGTCGGACCGGGACAGGGTGGATAAGCAATCAGCCCCAGCATTTT
NA | TRBJ1-1 | TRBV9 | few | CASSVDAGSTEAFF | TGTGCCAGCAGCGTAGACGCGGGGAGCACTGAAGCTTTCTTT
NA | TRBJ2-2 | TRBV3-1/TRBV3-2 | NA | CASQPGSRELFF | TGTGCCAGCCAACCAGGGTCGAGGGAGCTGTTTTTT
NA | TRBJ2-1 | TRBV27 | NA | CASSLLRGTSSYNEQFF | TGTGCCAGCAGTTTGCTCCGGGGAACTAGCTCCTACAATGAGCAGTTCTTC
TRBD2 | TRBJ2-1 | TRBV28 | few | CASSLALAGYNEQFF | TGTGCCAGCAGTTTGGCGCTAGCGGGTTACAATGAGCAGTTCTTC
NA | TRBJ1-6 | TRBV6-5 | NA | CASRLAGRNNSPLHF | TGTGCCAGCAGATTAGCGGGACGGAATAATTCACCCCTCCACTTT
NA | TRBJ1-5 | TRBV28 | few | CASRTRTQPQHF | TGTGCCAGCAGGACTCGGACGCAGCCCCAGCATTTT
NA | TRBJ1-3 | TRBV5-1 | NA | CASSFQSSGSGNTIYF | TGCGCCAGCAGCTTCCAGTCTAGTGGGTCTGGAAACACCATATATTTT
NA | TRBJ2-1 | TRBV2 | few | CASSDRPLGNEQFF | TGTGCCAGCAGTGATCGTCCGTTGGGGAATGAGCAGTTCTTC
NA | TRBJ1-3 | TRBV7-8 | NA | CASSLRSEGVGNTIYF | TGTGCCAGCAGCTTACGGTCGGAGGGGGTTGGAAACACCATATATTTT
TRBD1 | TRBJ1-1 | TRBV29-1 | NA | CSVVDFRGLNTEAFF | TGCAGCGTTGTGGATTTCAGGGGGCTGAACACTGAAGCTTTCTTT
TRBD2 | TRBJ2-5 | TRBV3-1/TRBV3-2 | NA | CASSQSTSRETQYF | TGTGCCAGCAGCCAATCGACTAGCCGAGAGACCCAGTACTTC
NA | TRBJ1-6 | TRBV3-1/TRBV3-2 | NA | CASSPGPSSPLHF | TGTGCCAGCAGCCCGGGACCTAGCTCACCCCTCCACTTT
TRBD1 | TRBJ1-2 | TRBV18 | NA | CASSPTGTNYGYTF | TGTGCCAGCTCACCGACAGGGACTAACTATGGCTACACCTTC
TRBD1 | TRBJ1-5 | TRBV4-3 | few | CASSQVPGQGAIQPQHF | TGCGCCAGCAGCCAAGTTCCGGGGCAGGGGGCGATTCAGCCCCAGCATTTT
NA | TRBJ1-6 | TRBV19 | NA | CASRASWVSPLHF | TGTGCCAGTAGGGCGTCTTGGGTCTCACCCCTCCACTTT
TRBD2 | TRBJ2-3 | TRBV29-1 | NA | CSVEGGGSTDTQYF | TGCAGCGTCGAGGGCGGGGGAAGCACAGATACGCAGTATTTT